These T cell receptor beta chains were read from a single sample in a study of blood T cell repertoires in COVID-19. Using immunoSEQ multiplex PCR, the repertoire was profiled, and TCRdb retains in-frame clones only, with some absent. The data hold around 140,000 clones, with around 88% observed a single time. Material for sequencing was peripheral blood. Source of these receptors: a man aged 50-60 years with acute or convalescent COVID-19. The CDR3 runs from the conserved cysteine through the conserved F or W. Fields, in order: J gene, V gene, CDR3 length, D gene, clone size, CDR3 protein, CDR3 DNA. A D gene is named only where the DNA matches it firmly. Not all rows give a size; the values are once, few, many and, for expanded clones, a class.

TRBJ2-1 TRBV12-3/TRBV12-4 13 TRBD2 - CASTSPGGNEQFF TGTGCCAGTACGTCCCCGGGGGGGAATGAGCAGTTCTTC
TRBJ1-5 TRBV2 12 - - CASRRGNQPQHF TGTGCCAGCAGGCGGGGCAATCAGCCCCAGCATTTT
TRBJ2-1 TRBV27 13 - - CASRDWVRNEQFF TGTGCCAGCAGGGACTGGGTAAGGAATGAGCAGTTCTTC
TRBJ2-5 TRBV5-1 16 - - CASSFILTGDQETQYF TGCGCCAGCAGCTTTATCCTTACCGGGGACCAAGAGACCCAGTACTTC
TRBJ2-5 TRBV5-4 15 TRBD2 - CASSKGLAGQETQYF TGTGCCAGCAGCAAAGGACTAGCGGGGCAAGAGACCCAGTACTTC
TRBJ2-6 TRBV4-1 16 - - CASSQPSGSGANVLTF TGCGCCAGCAGCCAACCGTCAGGGTCTGGGGCCAACGTCCTGACTTTC
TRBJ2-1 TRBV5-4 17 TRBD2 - CASSFIRTSGGANEQFF TGTGCCAGCAGCTTCATCCGGACTAGCGGGGGGGCAAATGAGCAGTTCTTC
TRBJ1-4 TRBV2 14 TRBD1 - CASRDRAGNEKLFF TGTGCCAGCAGAGACAGGGCCGGTAATGAAAAACTGTTTTTT
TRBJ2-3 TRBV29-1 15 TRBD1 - CSARTGQGFSDTQYF TGCAGCGCACGAACGGGACAGGGGTTCTCAGATACGCAGTATTTT
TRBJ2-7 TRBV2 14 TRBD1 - CASSASGQGKEQYF TGTGCCAGCAGCGCCTCGGGACAGGGAAAAGAGCAGTACTTC
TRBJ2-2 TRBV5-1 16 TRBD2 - CASSAGTSLITGELFF TGCGCCAGCAGCGCAGGGACTAGCTTGATCACCGGGGAGCTGTTTTTT
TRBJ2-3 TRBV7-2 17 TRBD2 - CASSLARGSGATDTQYF TGTGCCAGCAGCTTAGCGCGGGGGAGCGGAGCCACAGATACGCAGTATTTT
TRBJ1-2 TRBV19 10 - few CASLKDYYTF TGTGCCAGTTTAAAGGACTACTACACCTTC
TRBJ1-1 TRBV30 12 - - CAWSVSGWEAFF TGTGCCTGGAGTGTCTCAGGGTGGGAAGCTTTCTTT
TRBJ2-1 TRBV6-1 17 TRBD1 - CASSERFRQGTYNEQFF TGTGCCAGCAGTGAAAGGTTCCGACAGGGAACCTACAATGAGCAGTTCTTC
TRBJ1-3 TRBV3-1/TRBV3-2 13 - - CASRQVFGNTIYF TGTGCCAGCAGGCAGGTATTTGGAAACACCATATATTTT
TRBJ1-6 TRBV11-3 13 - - CASSSGLNSPLHF TGTGCCAGCAGTTCGGGGTTAAATTCACCCCTCCACTTT
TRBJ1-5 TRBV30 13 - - CAWSVGGSQPQHF TGTGCCTGGAGTGTAGGGGGAAGTCAGCCCCAGCATTTT
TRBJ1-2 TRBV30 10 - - CACQRVGYTF TGTGCCTGTCAGAGGGTAGGCTACACCTTC
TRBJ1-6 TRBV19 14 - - CANRGVLYNSPLHF TGTGCCAACCGGGGAGTTCTTTATAATTCACCCCTCCACTTT
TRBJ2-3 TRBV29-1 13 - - CSLGQTAEDTQYF TGCAGCCTCGGACAGACTGCAGAAGATACGCAGTATTTT
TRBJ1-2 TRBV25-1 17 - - CASSEYGPGREVYGYTF TGTGCCAGCAGTGAATATGGACCGGGACGGGAGGTATATGGCTACACCTTC
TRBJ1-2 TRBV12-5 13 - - CASGRGGSYGYTF TGTGCTAGTGGTCGAGGGGGTTCCTATGGCTACACCTTC
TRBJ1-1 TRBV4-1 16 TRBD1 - CASSHQGQGRWTEAFF TGCGCCAGCAGCCACCAAGGACAGGGACGATGGACTGAAGCTTTCTTT
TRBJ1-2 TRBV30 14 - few CAWSDTGNFYGYTF TGTGCCTGGAGTGATACGGGAAACTTCTATGGCTACACCTTC
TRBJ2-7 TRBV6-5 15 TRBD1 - CASSYRQGGSYEQYF TGTGCCAGCAGCTACCGACAGGGGGGTTCCTACGAGCAGTACTTC
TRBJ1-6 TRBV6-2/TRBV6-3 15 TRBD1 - CASSSPGGENSPLHF TGTGCCAGCAGTTCTCCAGGGGGCGAGAATTCACCCCTCCACTTT
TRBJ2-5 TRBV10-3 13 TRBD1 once CATTGQTGETQYF TGTGCCACAACGGGACAGACGGGGGAGACCCAGTACTTC
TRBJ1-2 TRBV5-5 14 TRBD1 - CASSRGQANYGYTF TGTGCCAGCAGTAGGGGGCAGGCGAACTATGGCTACACCTTC
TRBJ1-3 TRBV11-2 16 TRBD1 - CASSPLGQGDGNTIYF TGTGCCAGCAGCCCGCTGGGACAGGGGGACGGAAACACCATATATTTT
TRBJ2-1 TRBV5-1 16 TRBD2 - CASSNLTSGGRNEQFF TGCGCCAGCAGCAACCTGACTAGCGGGGGCCGTAATGAGCAGTTCTTC
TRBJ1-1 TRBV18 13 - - CASSLNRDTEAFF TGTGCCAGCTCACTTAACAGAGACACTGAAGCTTTCTTT
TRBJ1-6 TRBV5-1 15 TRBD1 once CASSNWDRGNSPLHF TGCGCCAGCAGCAACTGGGACAGGGGTAATTCACCCCTCCACTTT
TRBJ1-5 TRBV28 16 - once CASVGNLGGSNQPQHF TGTGCCAGCGTCGGGAACCTAGGTGGTAGCAATCAGCCCCAGCATTTT
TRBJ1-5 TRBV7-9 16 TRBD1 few CASSATGDGSNQPQHF TGTGCCAGCAGCGCAACAGGGGATGGTAGCAATCAGCCCCAGCATTTT
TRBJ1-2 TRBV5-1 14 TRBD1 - CASSGGTVTMGYTF TGCGCCAGCAGCGGAGGGACAGTAACTATGGGCTACACCTTC
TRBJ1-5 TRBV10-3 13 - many CAIRDSTDQPQHF TGTGCCATCAGGGACAGTACGGATCAGCCCCAGCATTTT
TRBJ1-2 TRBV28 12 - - CASSHRSTGYTF TGTGCCAGCAGTCACCGTTCGACAGGCTACACCTTC
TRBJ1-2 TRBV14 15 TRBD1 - CASSRSLTGLDGYTF TGTGCCAGCAGCAGGAGCTTGACAGGGCTGGATGGCTACACCTTC
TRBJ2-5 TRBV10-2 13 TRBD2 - CALAGSGAETQYF TGCGCCTTAGCGGGGTCGGGGGCAGAGACCCAGTACTTC
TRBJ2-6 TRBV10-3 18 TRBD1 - CAISEWRQGTIGANVLTF TGTGCCATCAGTGAGTGGAGACAGGGTACGATAGGGGCCAACGTCCTGACTTTC